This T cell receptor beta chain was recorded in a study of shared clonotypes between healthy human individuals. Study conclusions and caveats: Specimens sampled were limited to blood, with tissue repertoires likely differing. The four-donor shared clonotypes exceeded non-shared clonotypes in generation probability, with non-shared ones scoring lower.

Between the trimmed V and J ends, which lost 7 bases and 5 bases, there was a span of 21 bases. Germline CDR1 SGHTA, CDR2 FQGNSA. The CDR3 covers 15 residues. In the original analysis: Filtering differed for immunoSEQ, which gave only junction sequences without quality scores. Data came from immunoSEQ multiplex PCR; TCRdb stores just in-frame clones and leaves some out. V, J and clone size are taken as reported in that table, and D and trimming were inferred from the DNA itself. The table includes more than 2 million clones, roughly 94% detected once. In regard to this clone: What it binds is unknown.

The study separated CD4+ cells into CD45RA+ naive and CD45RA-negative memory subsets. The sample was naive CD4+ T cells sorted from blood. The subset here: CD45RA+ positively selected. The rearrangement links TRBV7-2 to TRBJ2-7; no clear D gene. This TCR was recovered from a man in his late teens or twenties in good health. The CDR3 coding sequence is TGTGCCAGCACCCCTAGAATGGGCGGTAGCAACGAGCAGTACTTC. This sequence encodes CASTPRMGGSNEQYF.